A selection of T cell receptor beta chains follows, all from one sample in a study of metastatic and nonmetastatic thyroid tumors. TCRdb ran MiXCR on the PCR reads. The sample shows approximately 70,000 clones, about 4% of them seen only once. Input material: blood. These receptors were collected from a female donor with papillary thyroid cancer or a benign thyroid nodule (not recorded which). Some clones in this sample may be carry-over from other donors' samples. The CDR3 runs from the conserved cysteine through the conserved F or W. A D gene is named only where the DNA matches it firmly. Expanded clones are given a class, and other clones once, few, many or no size at all.

v_gene	d_gene	j_gene	abundance	CDR3aa	CDR3nt
TRBV19	.	TRBJ2-3	many	CASSITGLSTDTQYF	TGTGCCAGTAGTATCACAGGGCTCAGCACAGATACGCAGTATTTT
TRBV3-1	.	TRBJ2-2	many	CASSQAGARDGELFF	TGTGCCAGCAGCCAAGCAGGGGCGCGCGACGGGGAGCTGTTTTTT
TRBV13	TRBD2	TRBJ2-5	many	CASSLGTRWLAGQETQYF	TGTGCCAGCAGCCTAGGGACCCGGTGGCTAGCGGGTCAAGAGACCCAGTACTTC
TRBV3-1	.	TRBJ2-7	many	CASSPLGTRTEQYF	TGTGCCAGCAGCCCCCTAGGGACACGAACCGAGCAGTACTTC
TRBV12-3/TRBV12-4	TRBD1	TRBJ2-1	many	CASSFWDRARNEQFF	TGTGCCAGCAGTTTCTGGGACAGAGCAAGGAATGAGCAGTTCTTC
TRBV27	.	TRBJ2-7	many	CASSLDGYEQYF	TGTGCCAGCAGTTTAGATGGCTACGAGCAGTACTTC
TRBV2	TRBD2	TRBJ2-3	many	CASSEALAGVSTDTQYF	TGTGCCAGCAGTGAAGCGTTAGCGGGAGTTAGCACAGATACGCAGTATTTT
TRBV6-1	.	TRBJ2-7	few	CASSLGAGESHEQYF	TGTGCCAGCAGCCTCGGGGCAGGGGAGTCCCACGAGCAGTACTTC
TRBV11-2	.	TRBJ2-2	few	CASSLDGDTDELFF	TGTGCCAGCAGCTTAGATGGAGACACCGACGAGCTGTTTTTT
TRBV6-1	.	TRBJ1-1	many	CASRIPGTEAFF	TGTGCCAGCAGAATTCCAGGAACTGAAGCTTTCTTT
TRBV20-1	.	TRBJ2-7	many	CSAGGGWGSSYEQYF	TGCAGTGCGGGGGGTGGGTGGGGGAGCTCCTACGAGCAGTACTTC
TRBV12-3/TRBV12-4	.	TRBJ2-1	many	CASSLRQGGAHEQFF	TGTGCCAGCAGTTTAAGACAGGGCGGGGCCCATGAGCAGTTCTTC
TRBV3-1	TRBD2	TRBJ2-7	many	CASGREGETSGTGQYF	TGTGCCAGCGGGAGGGAGGGAGAGACTAGCGGGACCGGGCAGTACTTC
TRBV5-1	.	TRBJ1-3	many	CASSLAISGNTIYF	TGCGCCAGCAGCTTGGCTATCTCTGGAAACACCATATATTTT
TRBV19	.	TRBJ2-2	few	CSSSILGSNTGELFF	TGTTCCAGTAGTATATTGGGGTCGAACACCGGGGAGCTGTTTTTT
TRBV7-6	.	TRBJ1-3	many	CASSLVAGGGDSGNTIYF	TGTGCCAGCAGCTTAGTAGCGGGGGGGGGGGACTCTGGAAACACCATATATTTT
TRBV12-3/TRBV12-4	.	TRBJ1-6	many	CASSLRDGALNSPLHF	TGTGCCAGCAGCCTCCGGGACGGAGCCTTAAATTCACCCCTCCACTTT
TRBV19	.	TRBJ1-2	many	CASSITGIYGYTF	TGTGCCAGTAGTATAACAGGGATCTATGGCTACACCTTC
TRBV3-1	TRBD1	TRBJ2-2	few	CASSGTDANTGELFF	TGTGCCAGCAGCGGGACAGATGCGAACACCGGGGAGCTGTTTTTT
TRBV20-1	.	TRBJ2-7	many	CSAKTMRMTGSYEQYF	TGCAGTGCCAAAACAATGAGAATGACAGGCTCCTACGAGCAGTACTTC
TRBV24-1	.	TRBJ2-3	many	CATSDLRGGERAQYF	TGTGCCACCAGTGATTTGCGCGGTGGGGAAAGGGCGCAGTATTTT
TRBV6-1	TRBD2	TRBJ2-1	.	CASSLTSGTVDEQFF	TGTGCCAGCAGCTTGACTAGCGGCACCGTGGATGAGCAGTTCTTC
TRBV5-1	.	TRBJ2-7	.	CAGRLMASYEQYF	TGCGCCGGCAGACTGATGGCTAGCTACGAGCAGTACTTC
TRBV28	TRBD1	TRBJ1-4	few	CASSRQGAREKLFF	TGTGCCAGCAGCCGACAGGGGGCGCGGGAAAAACTGTTTTTT
TRBV20-1	TRBD1	TRBJ1-5	few	CSARTGNNQPQHF	TGCAGTGCGCGGACAGGGAATAATCAGCCCCAGCATTTT
TRBV5-6	.	TRBJ1-4	.	CASSLGRAGGPEKLFF	TGTGCCAGCAGCTTGGGTAGGGCGGGGGGCCCTGAAAAACTGTTTTTT
TRBV20-1	TRBD2	TRBJ2-1	few	CSATGLADYNEQFF	TGCAGTGCTACCGGACTAGCGGACTACAATGAGCAGTTCTTC
TRBV10-3	TRBD2	TRBJ2-7	.	CSTLAGTGVSSYSGSLYEQYF	TGTTCCACCCTGGCCGGTACAGGGGTATCCTCTTATAGCGGGAGTTTATACGAGCAGTACTTC
TRBV24-1	.	TRBJ2-1	many	CATRGLGAGYNEQFF	TGTGCCACCCGAGGGTTGGGGGCGGGTTACAATGAGCAGTTCTTC
TRBV20-1	TRBD2	TRBJ2-1	many	CSAHLLAGGQGNEQFF	TGCAGTGCTCATCTCCTAGCGGGAGGGCAGGGCAATGAGCAGTTCTTC
TRBV6-2/TRBV6-3	TRBD2	TRBJ2-2	few	CASKATSGNTGELFF	TGTGCCAGCAAAGCAACTAGCGGGAACACCGGGGAGCTGTTTTTT
TRBV28	TRBD1	TRBJ2-7	few	CASKVRQGNEQYF	TGTGCCAGCAAAGTCAGACAGGGAAACGAGCAGTACTTC
TRBV5-1	.	TRBJ1-2	few	CASSLVSQGGHGGYTF	TGCGCCAGCAGCTTGGTGTCCCAAGGGGGGCATGGAGGCTACACCTTC
TRBV27	.	TRBJ2-7	many	CASSKVGLRAYEQYF	TGTGCCAGCAGCAAGGTAGGGCTAAGGGCCTACGAGCAGTACTTC
TRBV12-3/TRBV12-4	TRBD1	TRBJ2-2	many	CASSPDDRASNTGELFF	TGTGCCAGCAGTCCCGATGACAGGGCCTCTAACACCGGGGAGCTGTTTTTT
TRBV11-3	TRBD2	TRBJ2-5	many	CASSLEGLYQETQYF	TGTGCCAGCAGCTTAGAGGGACTATACCAAGAGACCCAGTACTTC
TRBV12-3/TRBV12-4	TRBD1	TRBJ1-2	many	CASSETGVSGYTF	TGTGCCAGCAGTGAAACAGGGGTGTCTGGCTACACCTTC
TRBV6-1	TRBD2	TRBJ2-7	few	CASSESRREGYEQYF	TGTGCCAGCAGTGAATCTCGACGGGAGGGGTACGAGCAGTACTTC
TRBV19	TRBD1	TRBJ2-1	few	CATDNRGRSYNEQFF	TGTGCCACCGACAACAGGGGGAGATCCTACAATGAGCAGTTCTTC
TRBV3-1	TRBD2	TRBJ2-7	many	CASSLAGVGEQYF	TGTGCCAGTAGTCTAGCGGGAGTGGGCGAGCAGTACTTC
TRBV5-1	TRBD2	TRBJ2-1	.	CASSFGSTPGLAGVQTSNEQFF	TGCGCCAGCAGCTTTGGTAGTACCCCGGGACTAGCGGGAGTACAGACATCCAATGAGCAGTTCTTC
TRBV5-1	TRBD2	TRBJ2-1	many	CASSLVAREGWEQFF	TGCGCCAGCAGCTTGGTTGCTCGGGAGGGTTGGGAGCAGTTCTTC
TRBV2	.	TRBJ1-5	few	CASKEEGGAYQPQHF	TGTGCCAGCAAGGAGGAAGGGGGGGCCTATCAGCCCCAGCATTTT
TRBV28	TRBD2	TRBJ2-1	many	CASSFFPGLVMPEQFF	TGTGCCAGCAGTTTCTTCCCGGGACTAGTAATGCCTGAGCAGTTCTTC
TRBV10-3	.	TRBJ1-2	.	CATSESSIYGYTF	TGTGCCACCAGTGAGTCCTCAATCTACGGGTACACCTTC